Listed below are T cell receptor beta chains from one sample, sequenced in a study of PD-1 blockade in classical Hodgkin lymphoma. Method: immunoSEQ multiplex PCR; TCRdb's copy keeps in-frame clones and lacks some. The table shows about 58,000 clones, with more than 75% occurring only once. This specimen was peripheral blood mononuclear cells (PBMCs), taken before the second cycle of nivolumab. These receptors all stem from a human donor with classical Hodgkin lymphoma. Both conserved end residues are part of each CDR3. Fields, in order: clone size, V gene, D gene, J gene, CDR3 protein, CDR3 DNA. The D gene is left open where the match is weak. Expanded clones are given a class, and other clones once, few, many or no size at all.

clone_size: .; v_call: TRBV5-8; d_call: .; j_call: TRBJ2-7; cdr3_aa: CASSLNFRLYEQYF; cdr3_nt: TGTGCCAGCAGCTTGAATTTTCGACTCTACGAGCAGTACTTC
clone_size: .; v_call: TRBV15; d_call: .; j_call: TRBJ2-1; cdr3_aa: CATSSPGYNEQFF; cdr3_nt: TGTGCCACCAGCTCCCCCGGGTACAATGAGCAGTTCTTC
clone_size: .; v_call: TRBV28; d_call: TRBD1; j_call: TRBJ2-7; cdr3_aa: CASRLPTGGFYEQYF; cdr3_nt: TGTGCCAGCAGACTCCCGACAGGGGGTTTCTACGAGCAGTACTTC
clone_size: .; v_call: TRBV6-5; d_call: .; j_call: TRBJ1-2; cdr3_aa: CASSYGQSYGYTF; cdr3_nt: TGTGCCAGCAGTTACGGACAGAGTTATGGCTACACCTTC
clone_size: .; v_call: TRBV5-1; d_call: .; j_call: TRBJ2-2; cdr3_aa: CASSPARDTGELFF; cdr3_nt: TGCGCCAGCAGCCCGGCCAGGGACACCGGGGAGCTGTTTTTT
clone_size: .; v_call: TRBV2; d_call: .; j_call: TRBJ2-1; cdr3_aa: CASSERTNEQFF; cdr3_nt: TGTGCCAGCAGTGAACGGACAAATGAGCAGTTCTTC
clone_size: once; v_call: TRBV5-1; d_call: .; j_call: TRBJ1-5; cdr3_aa: CASSLQVNQPQHF; cdr3_nt: TGCGCCAGCAGCTTACAGGTAAATCAGCCCCAGCATTTT
clone_size: .; v_call: TRBV2; d_call: TRBD1; j_call: TRBJ1-2; cdr3_aa: CASREAPGGAYGYTF; cdr3_nt: TGTGCCAGCAGGGAAGCTCCAGGGGGCGCATATGGCTACACCTTC
clone_size: once; v_call: TRBV7-2; d_call: TRBD2; j_call: TRBJ2-7; cdr3_aa: CASSLLAGANYEQYF; cdr3_nt: TGTGCCAGCAGCTTACTAGCGGGGGCGAACTACGAGCAGTACTTC
clone_size: .; v_call: TRBV11-2; d_call: .; j_call: TRBJ1-5; cdr3_aa: CASSFLGQPQHF; cdr3_nt: TGTGCCAGCAGCTTTCTAGGTCAGCCCCAGCATTTT
clone_size: .; v_call: TRBV9; d_call: .; j_call: TRBJ2-2; cdr3_aa: CASSLSFPGELFF; cdr3_nt: TGTGCCAGCAGCCTCTCGTTTCCCGGGGAGCTGTTTTTT
clone_size: .; v_call: TRBV6-6; d_call: .; j_call: TRBJ1-5; cdr3_aa: CASSKQGINQPQHF; cdr3_nt: TGTGCCAGCAGTAAACAGGGAATCAATCAGCCCCAGCATTTT
clone_size: .; v_call: TRBV21-1; d_call: .; j_call: TRBJ2-7; cdr3_aa: CASTQGGRGGHEQYF; cdr3_nt: TGTGCCAGCACCCAGGGGGGGCGAGGGGGCCACGAGCAGTACTTC
clone_size: .; v_call: TRBV6-1; d_call: .; j_call: TRBJ1-5; cdr3_aa: CASSDAGFQPQHF; cdr3_nt: TGTGCCAGCAGTGACGCAGGGTTTCAGCCCCAGCATTTT
clone_size: .; v_call: TRBV5-1; d_call: .; j_call: TRBJ2-1; cdr3_aa: CASRPGTSKHEQFF; cdr3_nt: TGCGCCAGCCGTCCCGGGACAAGCAAGCATGAGCAGTTCTTC
clone_size: .; v_call: TRBV30; d_call: .; j_call: TRBJ1-3; cdr3_aa: CAWSRGNSGNTIYF; cdr3_nt: TGTGCCTGGAGTAGAGGAAACTCTGGAAACACCATATATTTT
clone_size: .; v_call: TRBV30; d_call: .; j_call: TRBJ1-4; cdr3_aa: CAWRTDTTNEKLFF; cdr3_nt: TGTGCCTGGAGGACGGACACAACTAATGAAAAACTGTTTTTT
clone_size: .; v_call: TRBV27; d_call: .; j_call: TRBJ1-5; cdr3_aa: CASSHLRGSSNQPQHF; cdr3_nt: TGTGCCAGCAGCCACCTAAGGGGCAGTAGCAATCAGCCCCAGCATTTT
clone_size: .; v_call: TRBV5-1; d_call: .; j_call: TRBJ1-1; cdr3_aa: CASTPHPQNTEAFF; cdr3_nt: TGCGCCAGCACCCCCCATCCGCAAAACACTGAAGCTTTCTTT
clone_size: once; v_call: TRBV19; d_call: TRBD2; j_call: TRBJ2-3; cdr3_aa: CASSIGASGGDTQYF; cdr3_nt: TGTGCCAGTAGTATAGGCGCTAGCGGGGGTGATACGCAGTATTTT
clone_size: few; v_call: TRBV7-9; d_call: TRBD2; j_call: TRBJ2-2; cdr3_aa: CASRDWGLAGSGELFF; cdr3_nt: TGTGCCAGCAGAGATTGGGGACTAGCGGGGTCCGGGGAGCTGTTTTTT
clone_size: .; v_call: TRBV5-1; d_call: .; j_call: TRBJ2-2; cdr3_aa: CASSLDSMGGTGELFF; cdr3_nt: TGCGCCAGCAGCCTCGACAGCATGGGAGGCACCGGGGAGCTGTTTTTT
clone_size: .; v_call: TRBV5-1; d_call: TRBD1; j_call: TRBJ1-4; cdr3_aa: CASQTGKQGSGEKLFF; cdr3_nt: TGCGCCAGCCAAACGGGCAAACAGGGGAGTGGCGAAAAACTGTTTTTT
clone_size: .; v_call: TRBV10-1; d_call: .; j_call: TRBJ2-5; cdr3_aa: CASSEAYGQYF; cdr3_nt: TGCGCCAGCAGTGAGGCTTATGGGCAGTACTTC
clone_size: .; v_call: TRBV25-1; d_call: .; j_call: TRBJ2-1; cdr3_aa: CASSANLAAVSEQFF; cdr3_nt: TGTGCCAGCAGTGCGAACCTCGCCGCCGTAAGTGAGCAGTTCTTC
clone_size: .; v_call: TRBV28; d_call: TRBD2; j_call: TRBJ2-2; cdr3_aa: CASGLAGRTNTGELFF; cdr3_nt: TGTGCCAGCGGACTAGCGGGGCGAACGAACACCGGGGAGCTGTTTTTT
clone_size: .; v_call: TRBV6-5; d_call: .; j_call: TRBJ2-7; cdr3_aa: CASSWAGTYEQYF; cdr3_nt: TGTGCCAGCAGTTGGGCAGGTACCTACGAGCAGTACTTC
clone_size: .; v_call: TRBV4-2; d_call: TRBD1; j_call: TRBJ2-7; cdr3_aa: CASSQEGQGVPYEQYF; cdr3_nt: TGTGCCAGCAGCCAAGAGGGTCAGGGGGTTCCCTACGAGCAGTACTTC
clone_size: .; v_call: TRBV4-2; d_call: .; j_call: TRBJ1-5; cdr3_aa: CASSQEGQGSQPQHF; cdr3_nt: TGTGCCAGCAGCCAAGAGGGCCAGGGAAGTCAGCCCCAGCATTTT
clone_size: .; v_call: TRBV5-3; d_call: .; j_call: TRBJ2-3; cdr3_aa: CARSKGGSPRATDTQYF; cdr3_nt: TGTGCCAGAAGCAAGGGGGGGAGCCCCAGAGCGACAGATACGCAGTATTTT
clone_size: .; v_call: TRBV6-1; d_call: .; j_call: TRBJ2-3; cdr3_aa: CASSVGPYRTDTQYF; cdr3_nt: TGTGCCAGCAGTGTGGGGCCGTATCGCACAGATACGCAGTATTTT
clone_size: .; v_call: TRBV5-1; d_call: .; j_call: TRBJ1-4; cdr3_aa: CASSTGPGVGEKLFF; cdr3_nt: TGCGCCAGCAGCACTGGACCGGGGGTTGGAGAAAAACTGTTTTTT
clone_size: .; v_call: TRBV28; d_call: .; j_call: TRBJ1-2; cdr3_aa: CASRGQRWDYGYTF; cdr3_nt: TGTGCCAGCAGGGGGCAGCGCTGGGACTATGGCTACACCTTC
clone_size: .; v_call: TRBV2; d_call: .; j_call: TRBJ1-1; cdr3_aa: CASRGNTEAFF; cdr3_nt: TGTGCCAGCCGGGGGAACACTGAAGCTTTCTTT
clone_size: .; v_call: TRBV5-1; d_call: TRBD2; j_call: TRBJ2-3; cdr3_aa: CASSLAGGSTDTQYF; cdr3_nt: TGCGCCAGCAGCTTAGCGGGGGGGAGCACAGATACGCAGTATTTT
clone_size: .; v_call: TRBV7-7; d_call: .; j_call: TRBJ2-7; cdr3_aa: CASSRRVAKFLGQYF; cdr3_nt: TGTGCCAGCAGCCGCCGCGTAGCTAAGTTCTTGGGGCAGTACTTC
clone_size: .; v_call: TRBV6-6; d_call: .; j_call: TRBJ1-1; cdr3_aa: CASYQNTEAFF; cdr3_nt: TGTGCCAGCTACCAGAACACTGAAGCTTTCTTT
clone_size: .; v_call: TRBV25-1; d_call: TRBD1; j_call: TRBJ1-3; cdr3_aa: CASSPAQGAGNTIYF; cdr3_nt: TGTGCCAGCAGTCCAGCCCAGGGGGCGGGAAACACCATATATTTT
clone_size: .; v_call: TRBV29-1; d_call: .; j_call: TRBJ1-1; cdr3_aa: CSNRGGDPPWRNTEAFF; cdr3_nt: TGCAGCAATAGGGGAGGGGACCCACCATGGAGGAACACTGAAGCTTTCTTT
clone_size: .; v_call: TRBV19; d_call: .; j_call: TRBJ1-5; cdr3_aa: CASSMVGEQPQHF; cdr3_nt: TGTGCCAGTAGTATGGTAGGGGAACAGCCCCAGCATTTT
clone_size: .; v_call: TRBV7-9; d_call: .; j_call: TRBJ2-5; cdr3_aa: CASSVIETQYF; cdr3_nt: TGTGCCAGCAGTGTTATAGAGACCCAGTACTTC
clone_size: .; v_call: TRBV5-1; d_call: .; j_call: TRBJ1-4; cdr3_aa: CASSLQAPNEKLFF; cdr3_nt: TGCGCCAGCAGTCTACAGGCCCCGAATGAAAAACTGTTTTTT
clone_size: .; v_call: TRBV5-1; d_call: TRBD1; j_call: TRBJ1-4; cdr3_aa: CASSLVGQTNEKLFF; cdr3_nt: TGCGCCAGCAGCTTGGTGGGACAGACTAATGAAAAACTGTTTTTT
clone_size: .; v_call: TRBV6-4; d_call: .; j_call: TRBJ1-6; cdr3_aa: CASSLQGVGSPLHF; cdr3_nt: TGTGCCAGCAGTTTACAGGGAGTCGGTTCACCCCTCCACTTT
clone_size: .; v_call: TRBV5-1; d_call: TRBD2; j_call: TRBJ2-5; cdr3_aa: CASRLSLAAQETQYF; cdr3_nt: TGCGCCAGCAGACTCTCCCTAGCGGCCCAAGAGACCCAGTACTTC
clone_size: .; v_call: TRBV5-1; d_call: .; j_call: TRBJ2-7; cdr3_aa: CASSATGSYEQYF; cdr3_nt: TGCGCCAGCAGCGCGACAGGTTCCTACGAGCAGTACTTC
clone_size: .; v_call: TRBV5-1; d_call: .; j_call: TRBJ1-1; cdr3_aa: CASRVENTEAFF; cdr3_nt: TGCGCCAGCAGGGTGGAGAACACTGAAGCTTTCTTT
clone_size: .; v_call: TRBV5-1; d_call: .; j_call: TRBJ2-7; cdr3_aa: CASSLEPGNYEQYF; cdr3_nt: TGCGCCAGCAGCTTGGAGCCGGGGAACTACGAGCAGTACTTC
clone_size: .; v_call: TRBV2; d_call: .; j_call: TRBJ1-4; cdr3_aa: CATMGGINEKLFF; cdr3_nt: TGTGCCACCATGGGGGGAATCAATGAAAAACTGTTTTTT
clone_size: .; v_call: TRBV19; d_call: .; j_call: TRBJ2-7; cdr3_aa: CASSIQRDYEQYF; cdr3_nt: TGTGCCAGTAGTATCCAACGGGACTACGAGCAGTACTTC
clone_size: .; v_call: TRBV6-6; d_call: .; j_call: TRBJ2-7; cdr3_aa: CASSYVGGFPLDEQYF; cdr3_nt: TGTGCCAGCAGTTACGTCGGGGGCTTCCCTCTCGACGAGCAGTACTTC
clone_size: .; v_call: TRBV5-1; d_call: TRBD1; j_call: TRBJ2-5; cdr3_aa: CASSRDRGSETQYF; cdr3_nt: TGCGCCAGCAGCCGGGACAGGGGGTCAGAGACCCAGTACTTC
clone_size: .; v_call: TRBV7-2; d_call: .; j_call: TRBJ2-5; cdr3_aa: CASSPDAETQYF; cdr3_nt: TGTGCCAGCAGCCCCGACGCCGAGACCCAGTACTTC
clone_size: .; v_call: TRBV5-1; d_call: TRBD1; j_call: TRBJ1-1; cdr3_aa: CASTLTGGNTEAFF; cdr3_nt: TGCGCCAGCACCTTAACAGGGGGGAACACTGAAGCTTTCTTT
clone_size: few; v_call: TRBV19; d_call: .; j_call: TRBJ1-2; cdr3_aa: CASTRGGAYGYTF; cdr3_nt: TGTGCCAGTACCCGGGGTGGCGCCTATGGCTACACCTTC